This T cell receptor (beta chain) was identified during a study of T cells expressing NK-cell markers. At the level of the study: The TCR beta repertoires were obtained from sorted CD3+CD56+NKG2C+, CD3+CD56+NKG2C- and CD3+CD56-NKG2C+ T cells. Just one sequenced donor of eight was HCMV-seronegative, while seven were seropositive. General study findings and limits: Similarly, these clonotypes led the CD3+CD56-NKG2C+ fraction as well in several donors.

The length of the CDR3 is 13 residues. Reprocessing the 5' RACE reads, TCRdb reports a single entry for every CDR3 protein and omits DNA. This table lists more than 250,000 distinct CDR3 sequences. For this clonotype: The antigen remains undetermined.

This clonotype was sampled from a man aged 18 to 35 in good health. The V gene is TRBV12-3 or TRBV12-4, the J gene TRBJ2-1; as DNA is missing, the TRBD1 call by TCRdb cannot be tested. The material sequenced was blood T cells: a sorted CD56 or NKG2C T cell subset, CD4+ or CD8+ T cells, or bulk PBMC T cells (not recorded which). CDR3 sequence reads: CASSRDRANEQFF.